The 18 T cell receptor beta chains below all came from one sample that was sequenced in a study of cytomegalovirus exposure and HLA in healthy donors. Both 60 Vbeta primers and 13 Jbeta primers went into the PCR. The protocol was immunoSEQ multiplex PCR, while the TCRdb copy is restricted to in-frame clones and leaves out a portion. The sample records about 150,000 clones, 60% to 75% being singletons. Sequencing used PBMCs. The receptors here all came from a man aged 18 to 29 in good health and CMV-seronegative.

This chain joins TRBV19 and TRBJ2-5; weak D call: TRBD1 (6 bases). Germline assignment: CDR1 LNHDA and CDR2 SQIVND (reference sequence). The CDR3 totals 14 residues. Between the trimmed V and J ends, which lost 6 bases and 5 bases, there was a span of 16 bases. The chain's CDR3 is CASSPGRGWETQYF. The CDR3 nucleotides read TGTGCCAGTAGCCCTGGCAGGGGATGGGAGACCCAGTACTTC.

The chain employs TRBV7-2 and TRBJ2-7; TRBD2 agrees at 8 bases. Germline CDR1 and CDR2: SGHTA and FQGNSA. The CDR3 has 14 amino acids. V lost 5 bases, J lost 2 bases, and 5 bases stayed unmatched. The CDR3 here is CASSPREGPYEQYF. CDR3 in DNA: TGTGCCAGCAGCCCCCGGGAGGGTCCCTACGAGCAGTACTTC.

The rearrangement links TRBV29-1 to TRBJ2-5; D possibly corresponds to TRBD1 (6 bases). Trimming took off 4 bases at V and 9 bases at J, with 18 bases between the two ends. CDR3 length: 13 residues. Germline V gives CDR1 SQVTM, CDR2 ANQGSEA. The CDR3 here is CSVVRPGQWAQYF. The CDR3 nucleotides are TGCAGCGTTGTTCGACCGGGACAATGGGCCCAGTACTTC.

This CDR3 reads CSVAGGNTIYF. For the CDR3, the DNA is TGCAGCGTTGCCGGGGGAAACACCATATATTTT. This sequence joins TRBV29-1 and TRBJ1-3, with D unclear. The V end lost 4 bases, the J end lost 4 bases, and 5 bases lay between the germline ends. The germline V gene encodes CDR1 SQVTM and CDR2 ANQGSEA. The CDR3 has 11 residues.

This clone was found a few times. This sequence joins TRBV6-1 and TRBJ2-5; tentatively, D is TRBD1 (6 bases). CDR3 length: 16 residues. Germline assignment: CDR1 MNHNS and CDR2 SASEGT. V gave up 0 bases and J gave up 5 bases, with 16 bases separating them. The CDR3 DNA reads TGTGCCAGCAGTGAAGCGGGCAACAGGGTGGCGGAGACCCAGTACTTC. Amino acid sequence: CASSEAGNRVAETQYF.

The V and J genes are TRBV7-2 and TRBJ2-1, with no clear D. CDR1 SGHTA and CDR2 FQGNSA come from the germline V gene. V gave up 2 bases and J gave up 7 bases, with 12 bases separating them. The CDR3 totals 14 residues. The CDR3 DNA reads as TGTGCCAGCAGCTTAAGGTTAGGAGAGAATGAGCAGTTCTTC. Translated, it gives CASSLRLGENEQFF.

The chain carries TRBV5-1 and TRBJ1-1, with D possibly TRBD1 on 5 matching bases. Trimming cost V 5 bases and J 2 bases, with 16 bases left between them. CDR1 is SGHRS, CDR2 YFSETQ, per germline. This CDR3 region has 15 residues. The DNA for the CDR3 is TGCGCCAGCAGTCTTAGGGGTCAAGGCAACACTGAAGCTTTCTTT. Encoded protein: CASSLRGQGNTEAFF. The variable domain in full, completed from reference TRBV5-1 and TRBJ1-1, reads KAGVTQTPRYLIKTRGQQVTLSCSPISGHRSVSWYQQTPGQGLQFLFEYFSETQRNKGNFPGRFSGRQFSNSRSEMNVSTLELGDSALYLCASSLRGQGNTEAFFGQGTRLTVV.

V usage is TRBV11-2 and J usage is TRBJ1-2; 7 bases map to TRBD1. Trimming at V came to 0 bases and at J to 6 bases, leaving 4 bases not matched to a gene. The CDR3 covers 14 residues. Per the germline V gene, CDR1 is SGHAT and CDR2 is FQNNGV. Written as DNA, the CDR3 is TGTGCCAGCAGCTTAGATCGAGGGACAGATGGCTACACCTTC. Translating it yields CASSLDRGTDGYTF. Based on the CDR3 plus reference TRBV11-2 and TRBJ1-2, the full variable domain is EAGVAQSPRYKIIEKRQSVAFWCNPISGHATLYWYQQILGQGPKLLIQFQNNGVVDDSQLPKDRFSAERLKGVDSTLKIQPAKLEDSAVYLCASSLDRGTDGYTFGSGTRLTVV.

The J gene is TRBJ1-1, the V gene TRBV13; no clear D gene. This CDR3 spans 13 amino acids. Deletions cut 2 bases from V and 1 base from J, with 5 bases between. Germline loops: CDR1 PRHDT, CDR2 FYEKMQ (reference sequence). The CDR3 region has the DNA TGTGCCAGCAGCTTATCCGGGAACACTGAAGCTTTCTTT. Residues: CASSLSGNTEAFF.

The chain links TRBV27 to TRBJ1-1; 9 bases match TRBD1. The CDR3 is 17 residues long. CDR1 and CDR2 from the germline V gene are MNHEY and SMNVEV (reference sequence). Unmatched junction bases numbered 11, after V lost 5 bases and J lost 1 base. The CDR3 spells CASSLSGGTGPNTEAFF. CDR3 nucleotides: TGTGCCAGCAGTCTTAGTGGCGGGACAGGGCCGAACACTGAAGCTTTCTTT.

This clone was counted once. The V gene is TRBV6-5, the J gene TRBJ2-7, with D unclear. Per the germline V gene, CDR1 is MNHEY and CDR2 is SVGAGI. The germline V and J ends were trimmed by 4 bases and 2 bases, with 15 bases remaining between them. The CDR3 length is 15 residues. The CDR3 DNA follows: TGTGCCAGCAGTTTTAGCAGATCGGCGACCTACGAGCAGTACGTC. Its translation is CASSFSRSATYEQYV.

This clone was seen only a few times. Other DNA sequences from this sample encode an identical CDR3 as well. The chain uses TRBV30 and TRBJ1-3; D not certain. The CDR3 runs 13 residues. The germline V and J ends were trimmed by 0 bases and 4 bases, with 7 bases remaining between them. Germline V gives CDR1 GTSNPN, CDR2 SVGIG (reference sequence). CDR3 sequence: CAWSVQTGNTIYF. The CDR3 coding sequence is TGTGCCTGGAGTGTACAAACGGGAAACACCATATATTTT.

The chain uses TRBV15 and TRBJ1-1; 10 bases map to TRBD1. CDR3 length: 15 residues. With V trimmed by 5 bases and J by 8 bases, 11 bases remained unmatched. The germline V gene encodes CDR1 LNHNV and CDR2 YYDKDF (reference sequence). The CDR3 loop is CATSGRDRGPSEAFF. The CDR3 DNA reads TGTGCCACCAGCGGCCGGGACAGGGGCCCTTCGGAAGCTTTCTTT. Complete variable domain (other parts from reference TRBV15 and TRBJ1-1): DAMVIQNPRYQVTQFGKPVTLSCSQTLNHNVMYWYQQKSSQAPKLLFHYYDKDFNNEADTPDNFQSRRPNTSFCFLDIRSPGLGDTAMYLCATSGRDRGPSEAFFGQGTRLTVV.

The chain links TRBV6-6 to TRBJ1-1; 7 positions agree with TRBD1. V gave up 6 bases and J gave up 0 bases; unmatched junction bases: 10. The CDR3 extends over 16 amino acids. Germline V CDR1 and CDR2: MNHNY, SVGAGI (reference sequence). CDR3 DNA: TGTGCCAGCAGCCGCTTTTCGGGACAGATGAACACTGAAGCTTTCTTT. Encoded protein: CASSRFSGQMNTEAFF.

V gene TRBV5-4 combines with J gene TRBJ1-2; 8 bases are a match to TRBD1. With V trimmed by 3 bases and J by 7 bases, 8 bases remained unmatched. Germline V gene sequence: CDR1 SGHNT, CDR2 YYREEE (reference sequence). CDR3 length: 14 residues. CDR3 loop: CASSWTGSLGGYTF. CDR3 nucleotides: TGTGCCAGCAGCTGGACAGGGAGCCTTGGTGGCTACACCTTC. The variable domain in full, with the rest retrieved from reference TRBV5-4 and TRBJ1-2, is ETGVTQSPTHLIKTRGQQVTLRCSSQSGHNTVSWYQQALGQGPQFIFQYYREEENGRGNFPPRFSGLQFPNYSSELNVNALELDDSALYLCASSWTGSLGGYTFGSGTRLTVV.

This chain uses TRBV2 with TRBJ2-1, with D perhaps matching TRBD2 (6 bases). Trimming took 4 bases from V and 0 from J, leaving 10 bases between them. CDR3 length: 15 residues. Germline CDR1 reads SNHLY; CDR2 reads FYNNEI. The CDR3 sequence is CASSARGSSYNEQFF. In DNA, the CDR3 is TGTGCCAGCAGTGCCCGGGGGAGCTCCTACAATGAGCAGTTCTTC.

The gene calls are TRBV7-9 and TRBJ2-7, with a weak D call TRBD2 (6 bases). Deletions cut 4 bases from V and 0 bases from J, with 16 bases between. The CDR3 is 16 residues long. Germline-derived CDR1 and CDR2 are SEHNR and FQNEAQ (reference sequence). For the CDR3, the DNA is TGTGCCAGCAGCTATGGCGGGGCGCCTAGCTCCTACGAGCAGTACTTC. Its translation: CASSYGGAPSSYEQYF.

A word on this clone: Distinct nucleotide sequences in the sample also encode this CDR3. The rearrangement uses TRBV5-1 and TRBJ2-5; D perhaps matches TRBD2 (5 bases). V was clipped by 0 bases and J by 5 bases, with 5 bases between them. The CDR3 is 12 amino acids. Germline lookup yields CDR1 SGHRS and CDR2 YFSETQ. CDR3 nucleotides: TGCGCCAGCAGCTTGGCGGGGGAGACCCAGTACTTC. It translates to CASSLAGETQYF. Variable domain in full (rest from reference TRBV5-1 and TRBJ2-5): KAGVTQTPRYLIKTRGQQVTLSCSPISGHRSVSWYQQTPGQGLQFLFEYFSETQRNKGNFPGRFSGRQFSNSRSEMNVSTLELGDSALYLCASSLAGETQYFGPGTRLLVL.